The 5 T cell receptor beta chains listed next were all sequenced from one sample in a study of human T cells and chemical hapten exposure. Time point meaning: patch test 2, 6 weeks after DPC sensitization. Specified treatment: therapeutic diphenylcyclopropenone sensitization with weekly scalp DPC. TCRdb itself ran the RACE reads through MiXCR, one entry per CDR3 protein. The table includes 25,000 to 30,000 distinct CDR3 sequences, around 10% detected once. Sequencing was performed on whole blood, taken in connection with sensitization to the hapten diphenylcyclopropenone (DPC). All receptors derive from a man in his thirties or forties with alopecia areata. Some clones in this sample may be carry-over from other donors' samples.

The rearrangement joins TRBV7-3 to TRBJ2-3; 8 positions match TRBD2. CDR3 size: 15 residues. Germline V gene data show CDR1 as SGHTA and CDR2 as FQGTGA. The J segment lost 0 bases and the V segment lost 4 bases, leaving 3 bases of the junction unmatched. CDR3 sequence: CASSSGLASTDTQYF. CDR3 bases: TGTGCCAGCAGCTCCGGACTAGCTAGCACAGATACGCAGTATTTT.

This clonotype was found many times. The chain couples TRBV2 to TRBJ2-7, with no clear D. The CDR3 length is 10 residues. Germline V gene sequence: CDR1 SNHLY, CDR2 FYNNEI. The V end was cut by 6 bases, the J end by 4 bases, with 4 bases between. In DNA form, the CDR3 reads TGTGCCAGCAGATGGTACGAGCAGTACTTC. It encodes CASRWYEQYF.

The table lists this clonotype with a few counts. One junction end disagrees with the germline gene, perhaps due to a read error. The rearrangement uses TRBV15 and TRBJ2-1; the match to TRBD1 covers 7 bases. Germline CDR1 is LNHNV and CDR2 is YYDKDF (reference sequence). The CDR3 has 18 amino acids. The CDR3 bases are TGTGCCACCAGCAGAGAATCTGGGACAGTTCTCTCCAACAATGAGCAGTTCTTC. This encodes CATSRESGTVLSNNEQFF.

The chain couples TRBV29-1 to TRBJ2-5, with 9 bases matching TRBD2. Germline CDR1 is SQVTM and CDR2 is ANQGSEA. Trimming cost V 5 bases and J 2 bases; bases outside gene matches: 0. The length of the CDR3 is 12 residues. The CDR3 coding sequence is TGCAGCGTTCTAGCGGGGCAAGAGACCCAGTACTTC. Translation: CSVLAGQETQYF. Full variable domain (remainder filled in from reference TRBV29-1 and TRBJ2-5): SAVISQKPSRDICQRGTSLTIQCQVDSQVTMMFWYRQQPGQSLTLIATANQGSEATYESGFVIDKFPISRPNLTFSTLTVSNMSPEDSSIYLCSVLAGQETQYFGPGTRLLVL.

The sample holds a few counts of this clonotype. The chain recombines TRBV4-1 with TRBJ2-5, with TRBD1 identical over 11 bases. Germline V gene data show CDR1 as MGHRA and CDR2 as YSYEKL. The V gene end was trimmed by 1 base and the J gene end by 2 bases; junction bases not matched to a gene: 6. This CDR3 is 17 amino acids long. CDR3 loop: CASSQAIRDRGQETQYF. CDR3 coding DNA: TGCGCCAGCAGCCAAGCTATACGGGACAGGGGGCAAGAGACCCAGTACTTC.